The rows below give T cell receptor beta chains drawn from one sample of a study of beta chain features in type 1 diabetes. Data came from immunoSEQ multiplex PCR; TCRdb stores just in-frame clones and leaves some out. The sample lists a few hundred thousand clones, around 15% occurring once. Material: naive CD4+ T cells from blood. Receptor source: a woman aged 18-29 years in good health. The CDR3 runs from the conserved cysteine through the conserved F or W. D genes are given only for firm matches. A clone size is listed for some rows: how often the clone was seen (once, few, many), or a class if it is expanded.

few,.,TRBJ2-1,TRBV5-1,TGCGCCAGCAGCTTGGCGGGATCCAGCGATGAGCAGTTCTTC,CASSLAGSSDEQFF
few,.,TRBJ2-7,TRBV30,TGTGCCTGGAGGGGGGGATACGAGCAGTACTTC,CAWRGGYEQYF
.,TRBD1,TRBJ2-7,TRBV5-1,TGCGCCAGCAGTATGGGGACAGGCGGGGACGAGCAGTACTTC,CASSMGTGGDEQYF
few,TRBD1,TRBJ1-1,TRBV12-5,TGTGCTAGTGGACCTGGACAGGGGGTTGAAGCTTTCTTT,CASGPGQGVEAFF
.,.,TRBJ2-7,TRBV6-6,TGTGCCAGCTTCGACAGACTTTACGAGCAGTACTTC,CASFDRLYEQYF
few,.,TRBJ2-7,TRBV29-1,TGCAGCGTTGAAGGCGGGCCGCCCACCCTACCAAACTACGAGCAGTACTTC,CSVEGGPPTLPNYEQYF
.,TRBD2,TRBJ2-3,TRBV2,TGTGCCAGCAGTACTAGCGGGATAAGCACAGATACGCAGTATTTT,CASSTSGISTDTQYF
few,TRBD2,TRBJ2-1,TRBV5-8,TGTGCCAGCAGCTGGGGACTAGCGGGAGCCCATGAGCAGTTCTTC,CASSWGLAGAHEQFF
.,TRBD2,TRBJ2-1,TRBV30,TGTGCCTGGACCATGACTAGCGGGAGAGGTTATGAGCAGTTCTTC,CAWTMTSGRGYEQFF
.,.,TRBJ2-5,TRBV19,TGTGCCAGTAGTCCCGAGAGAAATACCCAAGAGACCCAGTACTTC,CASSPERNTQETQYF
.,.,TRBJ1-2,TRBV28,TGTGCCAGCAGTTTATCCCCGACTCAAACCTATGGCTACACCTTC,CASSLSPTQTYGYTF
.,TRBD2,TRBJ2-1,TRBV6-5,TGTGTTACCTGGACTAGCGGAAATGAGCAGTTCTTC,CVTWTSGNEQFF
few,.,TRBJ2-7,TRBV29-1,TGCAGCGTTGGATTTGGCAGGGTTCACGAGCAGTACTTC,CSVGFGRVHEQYF
few,TRBD1,TRBJ2-7,TRBV7-9,TGTGCCACCGCGGGACAGGGGATTTACGAGCAGTACTTC,CATAGQGIYEQYF
.,TRBD2,TRBJ2-6,TRBV6-5,TGTGCCAGCTCCTGGGACTACTCTGGGGCCAACGTCCTGACTTTC,CASSWDYSGANVLTF
few,.,TRBJ2-2,TRBV2,TGTGCCAGCAGCCCTACGTTTGGTGGGGAGCTGTTTTTT,CASSPTFGGELFF
.,.,TRBJ2-2,TRBV5-1,TGCGCCAGCAGCCCAGCAGGCACCGGGGAGCTGTTTTTT,CASSPAGTGELFF
.,.,TRBJ2-5,TRBV28,TGTGCCAGCAGTTTACCGGTCAAAGAGACCCAGTACTTC,CASSLPVKETQYF
few,TRBD1,TRBJ1-5,TRBV7-2,TGTGCCAGCGGAGACAGGGGGCATCAGCCCCAGCATTTT,CASGDRGHQPQHF
.,TRBD2,TRBJ2-5,TRBV18,TGTGCCAGCTCGGAAAGGGGGCTAGCGGGAACAGAGACCCAGTACTTC,CASSERGLAGTETQYF
few,TRBD2,TRBJ2-1,TRBV28,TGTGCCAGCAGAGGGGTAGCGGGAGGGCTTTTCAATGAGCAGTTCTTC,CASRGVAGGLFNEQFF
.,TRBD2,TRBJ2-3,TRBV18,TGTGCCAGCTCACCGCTAATAGCGGGCGGCACAGATACGCAGTATTTT,CASSPLIAGGTDTQYF
.,TRBD2,TRBJ2-7,TRBV10-3,TGTGCCATCAGTGAGTCAACGGGAGGGCCCTACGAGCAGTACTTC,CAISESTGGPYEQYF
.,.,TRBJ2-7,TRBV29-1,TGCAGCGTTGAAGGGCACTACGAGCAGTACTTC,CSVEGHYEQYF
.,TRBD1,TRBJ1-2,TRBV30,TGTGCCTGGAGCCTTCATCCTTGGACAGGGCGCGGCTACACCTTC,CAWSLHPWTGRGYTF
.,TRBD2,TRBJ2-3,TRBV5-4,TGTGCCAGCAGCCTGCCGATAGCGGGAGCTAGCACAGATACGCAGTATTTT,CASSLPIAGASTDTQYF
few,.,TRBJ1-1,TRBV20-1,TGCAGTGCTCGACGCCGCGAGGCAGCTTTCTTT,CSARRREAAFF
.,TRBD1,TRBJ2-7,TRBV9,TGTGCCAGCAGCCCCCGGGACAGCCACTACGAGCAGTACTTC,CASSPRDSHYEQYF
few,.,TRBJ2-1,TRBV5-1,TGCGCCAGCAGCTCCGTACAGAATTACAATGAGCAGTTCTTC,CASSSVQNYNEQFF
few,TRBD1,TRBJ1-1,TRBV30,TGTGCCTGGAGTGTAAAGGGGGCGCGGACTGAAGCTTTCTTT,CAWSVKGARTEAFF
.,.,TRBJ2-4,TRBV2,TGTGCCAGCAGTGAAGGATGGGGGCCCAAAAACATTCAGTACTTC,CASSEGWGPKNIQYF
.,.,TRBJ2-7,TRBV19,TGTGCCAGTAGCGGGAACTACGAGCAGTACTTC,CASSGNYEQYF
.,.,TRBJ2-1,TRBV30,TGTGCCTGGAGTGTCCCATGGGGGGAGCCAGGGTACAATGAGCAGTTCTTC,CAWSVPWGEPGYNEQFF
few,.,TRBJ2-7,TRBV2,TGTGCCATTCAAACAGAGCTTCCCCACGAGCAGTACTTC,CAIQTELPHEQYF
.,.,TRBJ2-3,TRBV5-1,TGCGCCAGCAGCTTGCCAGGGGGGAGCACAGATACGCAGTATTTT,CASSLPGGSTDTQYF
.,.,TRBJ1-2,TRBV2,TGTGCCAGCAGTGATGGTCACAGGGCTTATGGCTACACCTTC,CASSDGHRAYGYTF
.,TRBD1,TRBJ1-4,TRBV9,TGTGCCAGCAGCACCGGGACAGGGGCTGAAAAACTGTTTTTT,CASSTGTGAEKLFF
.,.,TRBJ2-6,TRBV5-1,TGCGCCAGCAGCTTGGGAAGCGGGTCTGGGGCCAACGTCCTGACTTTC,CASSLGSGSGANVLTF
few,TRBD2,TRBJ2-1,TRBV10-3,TGTGCCATCAGCCCCGGGACTAGTTCCTACAATGAGCAGTTCTTC,CAISPGTSSYNEQFF
few,.,TRBJ1-5,TRBV30,TGTGCCTGGAGTGTAGGCCCGCAGGTTGGGCAGCCCCAGCATTTT,CAWSVGPQVGQPQHF
.,.,TRBJ1-1,TRBV27,TGTGCCAGCATCGTCCTAAACTCGGAAAGAGGTGGCACTGAAGCTTTCTTT,CASIVLNSERGGTEAFF
.,TRBD2,TRBJ2-7,TRBV19,TGTGCCAGTAGTAGAACTAGCGGGAGCCCCCACGAGCAGTACTTC,CASSRTSGSPHEQYF
few,.,TRBJ2-1,TRBV7-2,TGTGCCAGCAGCTTAAAGGGGCGGCCCTACAATGAGCAGTTCTTC,CASSLKGRPYNEQFF
.,.,TRBJ2-7,TRBV7-2,TGTGCCAGCAGCCATGCCGCATCAAGGGGCTACGAGCAGTACTTC,CASSHAASRGYEQYF
.,TRBD1,TRBJ2-2,TRBV19,TGTGCCAGTATCACGGGACAGTCCACCGGGGAGCTGTTTTTT,CASITGQSTGELFF
.,.,TRBJ2-6,TRBV11-3,TGTGCCAGCAGCCCGGAGGGAGGGACAAGCTCTGGGGCCAACGTCCTGACTTTC,CASSPEGGTSSGANVLTF
.,TRBD1,TRBJ1-2,TRBV28,TGTGCCAGCAGGTCGGACAGGGTGGGGGGCTACACCTTC,CASRSDRVGGYTF
few,.,TRBJ2-1,TRBV11-2,TGTGCCAGCAGCTTAGATCGGGGGGCGGGACGGTCCTACAATGAGCAGTTCTTC,CASSLDRGAGRSYNEQFF
few,TRBD1,TRBJ1-5,TRBV28,TGTGCCAGCAGTTCCGCCGGGACAGGGGTTGGTGGCAATCAGCCCCAGCATTTT,CASSSAGTGVGGNQPQHF